This TCR beta chain emerged from a study of Tregs in tolerant kidney transplant recipients. Germline V gene data show CDR1 as MNHNY and CDR2 as SVGAGI (reference sequence). V was cut by 2 bases and J by 2 bases, with 10 bases left in between. The CDR3 is 14 amino acids. The protocol was immunoSEQ multiplex PCR, while the TCRdb copy is restricted to in-frame clones and leaves out a portion. Of roughly 66,000 clones in the sample, more than 90% were seen once. The clonotype comes from a human donor who received a combined kidney and bone marrow transplant. The specimen was CD8+ T cells from blood, collected before the transplant. The J gene is TRBJ2-7, the V gene TRBV6-6; TRBD2 might be the D (6 bases). CDR3 DNA sequence: TGTGCCAGCAGTTACGGCGGGGATACCTACGAGCAGTACTTC. Protein: CASSYGGDTYEQYF.